The 18 T cell receptor beta chains in this list originate from one sample, sequenced in a study of CD8 T cells in Susac syndrome. After extraction with the RNeasy kit, about 0.45 to 1 ug of the RNA was reverse transcribed using random hexamers. One entry per CDR3 protein results from TCRdb running MiXCR on the immunoSEQ multiplex PCR reads. The repertoire includes 150,000 or so distinct CDR3 sequences, approximately 93% of them detected once, and roughly 0.099% sits in the top ten. Sequencing input: CD4+ T cells from PBMCs. The origin of the receptors is a human donor with multiple sclerosis.

The chain uses TRBV9 and TRBJ1-3; no clear D. V shed 0 bases and J shed 0 bases, with 7 bases lying between them. The CDR3 loop spans 15 amino acids. Germline assignment: CDR1 SGDLS and CDR2 YYNGEE. The CDR3 sequence: CASSVDGFSGNTIYF. In DNA, the CDR3 is TGTGCCAGCAGCGTAGACGGTTTCTCTGGAAACACCATATATTTT. The full variable domain, with the rest looked up from reference TRBV9 and TRBJ1-3, is DSGVTQTPKHLITATGQRVTLRCSPRSGDLSVYWYQQSLDQGLQFLIQYYNGEERAKGNILERFSAQQFPDLHSELNLSSLELGDSALYFCASSVDGFSGNTIYFGEGSWLTVV.

The chain combines TRBV11-2 with TRBJ2-3, with D perhaps given as TRBD1 or TRBD2 (6 bases each). Deletions cut 7 bases from V and 2 bases from J, with 19 bases between. The length of the CDR3 is 16 residues. Germline V gene data show CDR1 as SGHAT and CDR2 as FQNNGV. The CDR3: CASTPLRGRSTDTQYF. Written as DNA, the CDR3 is TGTGCCAGCACCCCGTTAAGGGGGAGGTCCACAGATACGCAGTATTTT.

The rearrangement joins TRBV20-1 to TRBJ2-7; 8 bases are shared with TRBD2. CDR3 length: 14 amino acids. Germline lookup yields CDR1 DFQATT and CDR2 SNEGSKA (reference sequence). The trim removed 5 bases at V and 4 bases at J, leaving 10 bases unmatched. The CDR3 here is CSAARSGSWYEQYF. CDR3 nucleotide sequence: TGCAGTGCTGCCCGAAGCGGGAGTTGGTACGAGCAGTACTTC.

The rearrangement joins TRBV12-3 or TRBV12-4 to TRBJ2-3; the D call may be TRBD1 or TRBD2 (5 bases each). This CDR3 spans 16 amino acids. V dropped 4 bases and J dropped 0 bases, with 14 bases sitting between them. In nucleotides, the CDR3 is TGTGCCAGCAGTTCCCGAGGGGCTCCTAGCACAGATACGCAGTATTTT. Protein sequence: CASSSRGAPSTDTQYF.

This clonotype was recorded once. The chain recombines TRBV28 with TRBJ2-2; no clear D. This CDR3 region has 13 residues. V shed 4 bases and J shed 17 bases, with 20 bases lying between them. Germline CDR1 reads MDHEN; CDR2 reads SYDVKM. This CDR3 reads CASSSVAAGREFF. The CDR3 coding sequence is TGTGCCAGCAGTTCTGTCGCTGCCGGGCGCGAATTTTTT.

V and J are TRBV2 and TRBJ1-1; 11 nucleotides match TRBD1. Germline V gene data show CDR1 as SNHLY and CDR2 as FYNNEI. The V and J ends lost 6 bases and 3 bases, in that order; junction bases with no gene match: 9. The CDR3 loop spans 16 amino acids. CDR3 in DNA: TGTGCCAGCAGAGCGCCACCGGGACAGGGGGACACTGAAGCTTTCTTT. It specifies CASRAPPGQGDTEAFF.

The V call is TRBV5-5, the J call TRBJ2-5, with TRBD2 matching over 8 bases. From germline, CDR1 is SGHKS and CDR2 YYEKEE (reference sequence). The CDR3 is made up of 14 amino acids. J lost 2 bases, V lost 5 bases, and 5 bases had no gene match. CDR3 coding DNA: TGTGCCAGCAGTTCGTTAGCGGGACAAGAGACCCAGTACTTC. This translates into CASSSLAGQETQYF.

This chain uses TRBV6-5 with TRBJ1-1; unclear D gene. The germline gives CDR1 MNHEY, CDR2 SVGAGI. The V end was cut by 5 bases, the J end by 6 bases, with 13 bases between. CDR3 length: 13 residues. The CDR3, as DNA: TGTGCCAGCAGTCTGACAACACCCGCTGAAGCTTTCTTT. The encoded protein is CASSLTTPAEAFF.

DNA of the CDR3: TGTGCCAGCAGTCCGAACTATCTAGGGGCTGAAGCTTTCTTT. It is translated as CASSPNYLGAEAFF. The rearrangement uses TRBV6-5 and TRBJ1-1; tentative D call: TRBD1 (5 bases). Trimming took off 5 bases at V and 6 bases at J, with 16 bases between the two ends. Per the germline V gene, CDR1 is MNHEY and CDR2 is SVGAGI. The CDR3 totals 14 residues.

The V and J genes are TRBV4-1 and TRBJ2-6; D may match TRBD1 or TRBD2 (5 bases each). Germline V gene data show CDR1 as MGHRA and CDR2 as YSYEKL. V was clipped by 4 bases and J by 2 bases, with 12 bases between them. This CDR3 has 16 residues. CDR3 loop: CASSPGAFTGANVLTF. CDR3 in DNA: TGCGCCAGCAGCCCCGGGGCATTTACTGGGGCCAACGTCCTGACTTTC.

The chain uses TRBV12-5 and TRBJ2-1, with 7 bases that match TRBD1. J gave up 9 bases and V 6 bases, and 5 bases lay outside the gene matches. In germline, CDR1 is LGHNT, CDR2 FRNRAP. There are 12 residues in the CDR3. The CDR3 region is CASGSDRAEQFF. Here the CDR3 DNA reads TGTGCTAGTGGCTCCGACAGGGCTGAGCAGTTCTTC.

This clonotype was counted once. J is TRBJ2-7 and V is TRBV12-3 or TRBV12-4; D remains ambiguous. The CDR3 spans 17 residues. V dropped 6 bases and J dropped 0 bases, with 21 bases sitting between them. CDR3 sequence reads: CASSQPLGRSSSYEQYF. The CDR3 DNA reads as TGTGCCAGCAGCCAACCTTTAGGCAGGTCGAGCTCCTACGAGCAGTACTTC.

The CDR3 protein is CSVGLAAYNEQFF. DNA of the CDR3: TGCAGCGTTGGGCTAGCGGCGTACAATGAGCAGTTCTTC. The J gene is TRBJ2-1, the V gene TRBV29-1, with TRBD2 matching 7 bases. The CDR3 has 13 amino acids. Trimming at V came to 4 bases and at J to 4 bases, leaving 4 bases not matched to a gene. Germline loops: CDR1 SQVTM, CDR2 ANQGSEA.

The chain joins TRBV11-2 to TRBJ2-5; D unclear. The CDR3 spans 12 residues. The V gene lost 5 bases and the J gene lost 1 base, with 5 bases spanning the gap. Germline CDR1 and CDR2: SGHAT and FQNNGV. In DNA, the CDR3 is TGTGCCAGCAGCCACGGCCAAGAGACCCAGTACTTC. Encoded protein: CASSHGQETQYF. Filled out from reference TRBV11-2 and TRBJ2-5, the complete variable domain reads EAGVAQSPRYKIIEKRQSVAFWCNPISGHATLYWYQQILGQGPKLLIQFQNNGVVDDSQLPKDRFSAERLKGVDSTLKIQPAKLEDSAVYLCASSHGQETQYFGPGTRLLVL.

The chain is built from TRBV12-3 or TRBV12-4 and TRBJ2-7, with D possibly being TRBD2 (5 bases). Trimming stripped 3 bases from V and 4 bases from J, with 13 bases between. There are 14 residues in the CDR3. The DNA for the CDR3 is TGTGCCAGCAGTTTGCAGGTCGGGGATTACGAGCAGTACTTC. Its translation is CASSLQVGDYEQYF.

This sequence joins TRBV20-1 and TRBJ2-2, with 12 bases that match TRBD2. The CDR3 totals 16 residues. CDR1 and CDR2 (germline): DFQATT, SNEGSKA (reference sequence). V shed 0 bases and J 5 bases; nucleotides not matched to a gene: 4. The CDR3 DNA reads TGCAGTGCTAGAGATCGACTAGCGGGAGAGACCGGGGAGCTGTTTTTT. It translates to CSARDRLAGETGELFF.

V usage is TRBV7-2 and J usage is TRBJ1-5; tentative D call: TRBD1 (6 bases). CDR1 and CDR2 from the germline V gene are SGHTA and FQGNSA. V lost 5 bases and J 2 bases, leaving 16 bases between the germline ends. This CDR3 is built from 16 residues. The DNA of the CDR3 is TGTGCCAGCAGCACGGGGGGCCTGTGGGGCAATCAGCCCCAGCATTTT. Translating gives CASSTGGLWGNQPQHF.

The chain employs TRBV5-1 and TRBJ2-1; D call uncertain. The length of the CDR3 is 11 residues. The germline V gene encodes CDR1 SGHRS and CDR2 YFSETQ. The germline V and J ends were trimmed by 2 bases and 6 bases, with 3 bases remaining between them. CDR3 amino acids: CASSFVNEQFF. The DNA of the CDR3 is TGCGCCAGCAGCTTCGTCAATGAGCAGTTCTTC.